Below are 9 T cell receptor beta chains sequenced from a single sample in a study of identical twins. One entry per CDR3 protein, called by TCRdb with MiXCR from the 5' RACE reads. Altogether 400,000 to 600,000 distinct CDR3 sequences are present, 20% to 25% being singletons, with the ten largest covering around 0.48%. This sample also belongs to another study, concerning yellow fever vaccine responses in identical twins.

Sequencing was performed on CD4+ T cells sorted from blood. The receptors originated from a woman aged 18-30 years in good health.

This clonotype was counted only a few times. The chain uses TRBV15 and TRBJ2-3; 9 nucleotides agree with TRBD1. The trim removed 2 bases at V and 4 bases at J, leaving 4 bases unmatched. CDR1 is LNHNV, CDR2 YYDKDF, per germline (reference sequence). The CDR3 runs to 15 residues. CDR3 nucleotide sequence: TGTGCCACCAGCAGAAAAACAGGGGGCGCAGATACGCAGTATTTT. It specifies CATSRKTGGADTQYF.

V and J are TRBV20-1 and TRBJ2-7; D perhaps matches TRBD1 (6 bases). Between the trimmed V and J ends, which lost 2 bases and 0 bases, there was a span of 14 bases. This CDR3 is 15 amino acids long. The V gene's germline CDR1 is DFQATT and CDR2 SNEGSKA (reference sequence). The CDR3 is CSARSRTANSYEQYF. CDR3 nucleotide sequence: TGCAGTGCTAGATCCCGGACAGCGAACTCCTACGAGCAGTACTTC.

This clonotype was seen only a few times. The rearrangement uses TRBV11-2 and TRBJ1-4, with unresolved D. Germline-derived CDR1 and CDR2 are SGHAT and FQNNGV. V lost 1 base and J 4 bases, leaving 13 bases between the germline ends. The CDR3 consists of 16 residues. CDR3 nucleotide sequence: TGTGCCAGCAGCTTAGCGACGACGGCAAGTAATGAAAAACTGTTTTTT. Its translation is CASSLATTASNEKLFF.

V and J are TRBV3-1 and TRBJ2-1; D might be TRBD2 (6 bases). The germline V gene has CDR1 LGHDT and CDR2 YNNKEL (reference sequence). The ends were cut back, 5 bases at V and 10 bases at J, with 12 bases in the middle. This CDR3 contains 12 residues. The CDR3 bases are TGTGCCAGCAGCAAGGGACTCCCCGAGCAGTTCTTC. As protein: CASSKGLPEQFF.

This clonotype was seen a few times. This chain connects TRBV7-9 to TRBJ1-1; unclear D gene. Trimming removed 7 bases at V and 1 base at J, with 13 bases between. Germline V gene data show CDR1 as SEHNR and CDR2 as FQNEAQ (reference sequence). The CDR3 covers 14 residues. The CDR3: CASTLATPNTEAFF. The CDR3 bases are TGTGCCAGCACCTTGGCCACCCCGAACACTGAAGCTTTCTTT. Variable domain in full (rest from reference TRBV7-9 and TRBJ1-1): DTGVSQNPRHKITKRGQNVTFRCDPISEHNRLYWYRQTLGQGPEFLTYFQNEAQLEKSRLLSDRFSAERPKGSFSTLEIQRTEQGDSAMYLCASTLATPNTEAFFGQGTRLTVV.

The CDR3 DNA reads as TGTGCCAGCAGCGTAGGGGTTAGCGGGAGGAACACCGGGGAGCTGTTTTTT. This translates into CASSVGVSGRNTGELFF. This sequence joins TRBV9 and TRBJ2-2; 9 bases line up with TRBD2. The CDR3 contains 17 residues. Germline V gene lookup returns CDR1 SGDLS and CDR2 YYNGEE. V trimming: 0 bases; J trimming: 1 base; junction bases outside the gene matches: 4.

The CDR3 DNA reads TGTGCCAGCAGTTTGTCAGGGAGGGGCTCTGGGGCCAACGTCCTGACTTTC. Amino acid sequence: CASSLSGRGSGANVLTF. The chain combines TRBV28 with TRBJ2-6, with 7 nucleotides matching TRBD2. Germline CDR1 and CDR2: MDHEN and SYDVKM. The CDR3 spans 17 residues. Trimming removed 3 bases from V and 0 bases from J; junction bases left unmatched: 5.

This chain joins TRBV28 and TRBJ2-7; 14 bases align to TRBD2. The CDR3 consists of 15 residues. Unmatched junction bases numbered 6, after V lost 5 bases and J lost 6 bases. Germline V gene sequence: CDR1 MDHEN, CDR2 SYDVKM. The CDR3 reads CASSHPGTSGGEQYV. The CDR3 DNA follows: TGTGCCAGCAGTCACCCCGGGACTAGCGGGGGCGAGCAGTACGTC.

This rearrangement joins TRBV4-1 to TRBJ2-3; D remains unclear. The V gene's germline CDR1 is MGHRA and CDR2 YSYEKL. V was shortened by 0 bases and J by 5 bases, with 6 bases between the two germline ends. CDR3 length: 13 amino acids. The DNA of the CDR3 is TGCGCCAGCAGCCAAGATCCGGGAGATACGCAGTATTTT. Translated: CASSQDPGDTQYF.